Here is one TCR beta chain with its context. Its antigen is currently unknown. Germline-derived CDR1 and CDR2 are MNHEY and SMNVEV (reference sequence). There are 18 residues in the CDR3. V trimming: 10 bases; J trimming: 2 bases; junction bases outside the gene matches: 23. This table comes from immunoSEQ multiplex PCR, and its TCRdb copy is limited to in-frame clones, with some not included. The sample yields around 2.1 million clones, 93% seen once. This entry belongs to a study of shared clonotypes between healthy human individuals. The naive CD8 fraction comprised CD45RO-negative cells positively selected for CCR7 and excluded terminally differentiated effector memory CD45RA+ cells. Study donors comprised healthy, HIV-negative adults devoid of recent acute infection or vaccination. Overall study results and limits: Lower generation probabilities were found for non-shared clonotypes than for those shared by all four donors.

Sequenced material: naive CD8+ T cells from PBMCs. The chain employs TRBV27 and TRBJ2-7, with 7 positions matching TRBD2. The receptor comes from a man younger than 35 in good health. Some clones in this sample may be carry-over from other donors' samples. CDR3 nucleotides: TGTGCCACCTGGGGGATGGGGTACGGGGGGAAGGGTACCTACGAGCAGTACTTC. This translates into CATWGMGYGGKGTYEQYF.